The text below deals with one T cell receptor beta chain. The antigen remains undetermined. Germline assignment: CDR1 GTSNPN and CDR2 SVGIG (reference sequence). The ends were cut back, 0 bases at V and 7 bases at J, with 15 bases in the middle. This CDR3 comprises 14 residues. The PCR contained 60 Vbeta and 13 Jbeta primers. Sequencing used immunoSEQ multiplex PCR; TCRdb keeps in-frame clones, though not all of them. The sample has 150,000 to 200,000 clones; 70% to 80% are singletons. This sample is drawn from a study of cytomegalovirus exposure and HLA in healthy donors. In the study overall: Some 180 million T cells yielded 117 million unique TCR beta sequences in earlier analysis. Study-level results: From TCR beta sequences, most subjects' HLA-A and HLA-B alleles were reportedly predicted accurately.

The chain combines TRBV30 with TRBJ1-1, with D possibly being TRBD1 (5 bases). This clonotype was obtained from a man aged 18 to 35 in good health and CMV-seropositive. Sequenced sample: PBMCs. DNA of the CDR3: TGTGCCTGGAGTGTAGACGTCCGGCAGGGTGAAGCTTTCTTT. This sequence encodes CAWSVDVRQGEAFF.